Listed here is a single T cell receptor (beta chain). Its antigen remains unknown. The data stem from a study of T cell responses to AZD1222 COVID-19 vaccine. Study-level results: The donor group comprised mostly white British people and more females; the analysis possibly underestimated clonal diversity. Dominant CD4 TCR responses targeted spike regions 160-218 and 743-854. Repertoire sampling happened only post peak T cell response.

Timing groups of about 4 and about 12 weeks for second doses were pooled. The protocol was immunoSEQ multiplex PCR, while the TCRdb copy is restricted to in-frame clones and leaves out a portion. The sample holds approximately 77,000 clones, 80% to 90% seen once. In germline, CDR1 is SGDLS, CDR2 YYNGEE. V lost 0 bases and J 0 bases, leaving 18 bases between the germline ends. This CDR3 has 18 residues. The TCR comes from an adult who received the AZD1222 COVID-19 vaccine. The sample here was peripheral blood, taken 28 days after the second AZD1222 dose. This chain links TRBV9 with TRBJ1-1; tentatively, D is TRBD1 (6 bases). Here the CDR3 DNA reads TGTGCCAGCAGCGTAGGAAGGGGGGCAGCCTCCATGAACACTGAAGCTTTCTTT. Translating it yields CASSVGRGAASMNTEAFF.